The clone carrying this T cell receptor (beta chain) is a singleton in its sample. Its specificity is not known. The same primary tumor site was biopsied both before and after PD-1 blockade. The junction had 16 bases not matched to a gene; V was cut back by 1 base and J by 0 bases. The CDR3 loop spans 21 amino acids. Germline loops: CDR1 PRHDT, CDR2 FYEKMQ (reference sequence). This sample was taken from a study of T cells in tumors after PD-1 blockade. TCRdb's copy holds only in-frame clones and misses some; the assay was immunoSEQ multiplex PCR. The top ten hold 14% to 15% of the sample, which has about 1,900 clones, 69% seen once. The study's findings and limits: Two pre-treatment samples showed no clonal replacement between them.

The TCR sequence derives from a human donor with basal cell carcinoma. The specimen comprised tumor tissue, sampled before anti-PD-1 treatment. This rearrangement joins TRBV13 to TRBJ2-7; 12 bases are a match to TRBD2. The chain's CDR3 is CASSLEGARTSGAGSSYEQYF. The DNA for the CDR3 is TGTGCCAGCAGCTTAGAAGGGGCTCGGACTAGCGGGGCGGGGAGCTCCTACGAGCAGTACTTC.